This T cell receptor (beta chain) was identified during a study of blood T cell repertoires in COVID-19. The CDR3 totals 19 residues. Germline lookup yields CDR1 SQVTM and CDR2 ANQGSEA. V was cut by 2 bases and J by 4 bases, with 24 bases left in between. Generated by immunoSEQ multiplex PCR, the TCRdb table keeps only in-frame clones and is missing some. The sample includes 94,000 or so clones, around 89% of them seen just once. The chain recombines TRBV29-1 with TRBJ2-6, with a weak D call TRBD2 (6 bases). The sequence came from a woman of 80 years or more with active COVID-19. The sequenced sample was peripheral blood. The CDR3 DNA follows: TGCAGCGTTGAACCGAGAAGATCGGAGGGAGGCTGGGGGGCCAACGTCCTGACTTTC. Protein: CSVEPRRSEGGWGANVLTF.